A selection of T cell receptor beta chains follows, all from one sample in a study of T cell responses to AZD1222 COVID-19 vaccine. Generated by immunoSEQ multiplex PCR, the TCRdb table keeps only in-frame clones and is missing some. The sample yields approximately 200,000 clones, approximately 93% seen once. The source was peripheral blood, collected 28 days after the second AZD1222 dose. These receptors originate from an adult who received the AZD1222 COVID-19 vaccine. CDR3s include the opening cysteine and the closing phenylalanine or tryptophan. A D gene is named only where the DNA matches it firmly. Size is omitted from some rows. Given values are once, few, many or a class for expanded clones.

d_call j_call v_call clone_size cdr3_length cdr3_nt cdr3_aa
TRBD2 TRBJ2-1 TRBV5-6 NA 16 TGTGCCAGCAGCTTGGCCCCTTCGGGGGGATACAATGAGCAGTTCTTC CASSLAPSGGYNEQFF
NA TRBJ2-7 TRBV16 NA 14 TGTGCCAGCAGCCAACGACGGGCCTTCCCGGAGCAGTACTTC CASSQRRAFPEQYF
NA TRBJ2-1 TRBV7-9 NA 15 TGTGCCAGCAGCTTCCTCGGGACCTTGGGGGATGAGCAGTTCTTC CASSFLGTLGDEQFF
NA TRBJ2-3 TRBV19 once 14 TGTGCCAGCGGGACTCCGGGGGGCGCAGATACGCAGTATTTT CASGTPGGADTQYF
NA TRBJ2-1 TRBV5-1 NA 14 TGCGCCAGCAGCTTGGCCGGGGCCCGCAATGAGCAGTTCTTC CASSLAGARNEQFF
NA TRBJ1-5 TRBV7-8 once 13 TGTGCCAGCAGCTTGTCCCCTAATCAGCCCCAGCATTTT CASSLSPNQPQHF
NA TRBJ1-1 TRBV28 NA 16 TGTGCCAGCAGTTTAGTCCGGGGGGGCCTGAACACTGAAGCTTTCTTT CASSLVRGGLNTEAFF
NA TRBJ1-2 TRBV19 NA 14 TGTGCCAGTAGTATTGGGGGACGGAACTATGGCTACACCTTC CASSIGGRNYGYTF
NA TRBJ1-4 TRBV12-3/TRBV12-4 NA 12 TGTGCCAGCAGTTTCGGGAATGAAAAACTGTTTTTT CASSFGNEKLFF
NA TRBJ1-3 TRBV11-2 NA 15 TGTGCCAGCAGCCTACAGGTAGCGGCTGGAAACACCATATATTTT CASSLQVAAGNTIYF
NA TRBJ2-2 TRBV6-5 NA 13 TGTGCCAGCAGTTACGCAGTGGCCGGGGAGCTGTTTTTT CASSYAVAGELFF
NA TRBJ2-2 TRBV9 NA 13 TGTGCCAGCAGCGTATCGGGGACCGGGGAGCTGTTTTTT CASSVSGTGELFF
TRBD1 TRBJ2-5 TRBV7-9 NA 15 TGTGCCAGCAGCCTTACAGGGACAGGGTGGGAGACCCAGTACTTC CASSLTGTGWETQYF
NA TRBJ2-1 TRBV5-4 NA 15 TGTGCCAGCAGCTTCGGCAGCGTCTCCTACAATGAGCAGTTCTTC CASSFGSVSYNEQFF
TRBD1 TRBJ2-7 TRBV5-1 NA 15 TGCGCCAGCAGCCTAACAGGGGGCGACTCCTACGAGCAGTACTTC CASSLTGGDSYEQYF
NA TRBJ2-3 TRBV5-1 NA 12 TGCGCCAGCAGCTTGGCCCAGGATACGCAGTATTTT CASSLAQDTQYF
NA TRBJ1-2 TRBV6-1 NA 13 TGTGCCAGCAGTGAGCTTATTGCCCGTGGCTACACCTTC CASSELIARGYTF
NA TRBJ1-1 TRBV16 NA 14 TGTGCCAGCAGCCAACAGGGAGGGACCACTGAAGCTTTCTTT CASSQQGGTTEAFF
TRBD1 TRBJ2-2 TRBV2 once 13 TGTGCCAGCAGTCCTACAGGGGGCGAGAAGCTGTTTTTT CASSPTGGEKLFF
TRBD2 TRBJ2-1 TRBV6-5 NA 15 TGTGCCAGCAGAGGCCTAGCGGGGGGGCCACTTAGGCAGTTCTTC CASRGLAGGPLRQFF
TRBD1 TRBJ2-7 TRBV10-3 NA 16 TGTGCCATCAGTGAGAGCTCCGGGACAGGGGGCAATGAGCAGTACTTC CAISESSGTGGNEQYF
NA TRBJ1-2 TRBV12-3/TRBV12-4 NA 13 TGTGCCAACAGTTTGGTACAGCTCTATGGCTACACCTTC CANSLVQLYGYTF
NA TRBJ1-1 TRBV10-3 NA 13 TGTGCCATCATCGCAGTGGGGTCCACTGAAGCTTTCTTT CAIIAVGSTEAFF
TRBD1 TRBJ2-7 TRBV3-1/TRBV3-2 NA 15 TGTGCCAGCAGCTACGGGACAGGGAGATTCTACGAGCAGTACTTC CASSYGTGRFYEQYF
NA TRBJ1-5 TRBV2 NA 15 TGTGCCAGCAGTGAAGGGTTCCGGGAGGCTCAGCCCCAGCATTTT CASSEGFREAQPQHF
NA TRBJ1-1 TRBV11-2 NA 14 TGTGCCAGCAGCTTAGGCGCAGGGAACACTGAAGCTTTCTTT CASSLGAGNTEAFF
NA TRBJ1-1 TRBV3-1/TRBV3-2 NA 14 TGTGCCAGCAGCCTGACCACAGGGAGGACTGAAGCTTTCTTT CASSLTTGRTEAFF
NA TRBJ1-3 TRBV18 NA 14 TGTGCCAGCTCATCCGGGACGCCTGGAAACACCATATATTTT CASSSGTPGNTIYF
NA TRBJ2-2 TRBV7-6 NA 16 TGTGCCAGCAGCCCGAACACAGATTCGAACACCGGGGAGCTGTTTTTT CASSPNTDSNTGELFF
TRBD1 TRBJ1-1 TRBV28 NA 17 TGTGCCAGCAGTTTAACAGGGGGCACTATTAGGGTCACTGAAGCTTTCTTT CASSLTGGTIRVTEAFF
NA TRBJ1-1 TRBV4-1 once 14 TGCGCCAGCAGCCCCGAAGGACAGAATATTGAAGCTTTCTTT CASSPEGQNIEAFF
TRBD1 TRBJ1-2 TRBV11-2 few 13 TGTGCCAGCAGCCAACAGGGGATTGATGGCTACACCTTC CASSQQGIDGYTF
TRBD1 TRBJ1-1 TRBV29-1 NA 15 TGCAGCGTCATCCGGGACAGGAGAACGAACACTGAAGCTTTCTTT CSVIRDRRTNTEAFF
TRBD1 TRBJ1-3 TRBV5-1 NA 16 TGCGCCAGCAGCTTGTACGACAGGGATTCTGGAAACACCATATATTTT CASSLYDRDSGNTIYF
NA TRBJ2-7 TRBV5-3 NA 13 TGTGCCAGAAGCTTGGACAGACCCTACGAGCAGTACTTC CARSLDRPYEQYF
NA TRBJ2-7 TRBV28 NA 14 TGTGCCAGCATCGACGTCGGCCGCTCCTACGAGCAGTACTTC CASIDVGRSYEQYF
NA TRBJ1-2 TRBV3-1/TRBV3-2 NA 14 TGTGCCAGCACCCCTTCCGTCGGGAACTATGGCTACACCTTC CASTPSVGNYGYTF
TRBD2 TRBJ2-7 TRBV13 once 12 TGTGCCAGCAGGGGGGGGACCTACGAGCAGTACTTC CASRGGTYEQYF
NA TRBJ1-1 TRBV5-1 NA 13 TGCGCCAGCAGCTTGGAATTGGGCACTGAAGCTTTCTTT CASSLELGTEAFF
NA TRBJ1-2 TRBV9 once 13 TGTGCCAGCAGCGTAGCGGTAAACTATGGCTACACCTTC CASSVAVNYGYTF
TRBD1 TRBJ1-5 TRBV6-5 NA 14 TGTGCCAGCACGGCGGACAGGGGCGGTCAGCCCCAGCATTTT CASTADRGGQPQHF
TRBD1 TRBJ2-7 TRBV4-1 NA 14 TGCGCCAGCAGCCAGCGGGACAGGGGCTACGAGCAGTACTTC CASSQRDRGYEQYF
NA TRBJ2-1 TRBV7-6 NA 15 TGTGCCAGCAGCTTGTTACTGGGCTCCTACAATGAGCAGTTCTTC CASSLLLGSYNEQFF
NA TRBJ2-1 TRBV7-2 NA 15 TGTGCCAGCAGCTTGGCCGCGGGGCTTTACAATGAGCAGTTCTTC CASSLAAGLYNEQFF
NA TRBJ2-2 TRBV9 NA 15 TGTGCCAGCAGCGTAGCTGGGCAAAACACCGGGGAGCTGTTTTTT CASSVAGQNTGELFF
NA TRBJ2-1 TRBV2 NA 15 TGTGCCAGCAGGACAAGTGAGGTCTCCTACAATGAGCAGTTCTTC CASRTSEVSYNEQFF
NA TRBJ2-1 TRBV5-1 NA 15 TGCGCCAGCAGCTTACAAGGGATTGGCCACAATGAGCAGTTCTTC CASSLQGIGHNEQFF
NA TRBJ1-1 TRBV6-5 NA 16 TGTGCCAGCAGTTACTTCCCAATTAGGCGGAACACTGAAGCTTTCTTT CASSYFPIRRNTEAFF
TRBD1 TRBJ1-5 TRBV4-1 NA 19 TGCGCCAGCAGCCAAGATCATCGGACAGGGGGCCGTGGGAATCAGCCCCAGCATTTT CASSQDHRTGGRGNQPQHF
NA TRBJ2-1 TRBV7-2 NA 14 TGTGCCAGCAGCTTAAACCCACTAGACAATGAGCAGTTCTTC CASSLNPLDNEQFF
NA TRBJ1-5 TRBV10-3 NA 13 TGTGCCATCAGTGGGACCTCCAATCAGCCCCAGCATTTT CAISGTSNQPQHF
NA TRBJ2-3 TRBV7-6 NA 12 TGTGCCAGCAGCTTACGACTAGATACGCAGTATTTT CASSLRLDTQYF